A selection of T cell receptor beta chains follows, all from one sample in a study of CDR3 diversity in severe acne. MiXCR, applied by TCRdb to the PCR reads, yields one record per CDR3 protein. The repertoire holds about 93,000 distinct CDR3 sequences, with approximately 52% as singletons. The sample was blood. Every receptor here comes from a male donor in good health, serving as a control. Both conserved end residues are part of each CDR3. A D gene is named only where the DNA matches it firmly. Size tells how often a clone was seen (once, few, many) or the class of an expanded clone, and some rows leave it out.

TRBV29-1	TRBJ2-7	NA	13	TRBD1	CSVRQGGLYEQYF	TGCAGCGTGCGACAGGGGGGACTCTACGAGCAGTACTTC
TRBV7-8	TRBJ1-2	NA	14	NA	CASSLNWLPYGYTF	TGTGCCAGCAGCTTGAATTGGCTACCCTATGGCTACACCTTC
TRBV19	TRBJ2-7	NA	17	TRBD2	CASSIGTSGTGSYEQYF	TGTGCCAGTAGTATCGGGACTAGCGGAACCGGATCCTACGAGCAGTACTTC
TRBV7-6	TRBJ2-7	NA	15	TRBD2	CASSRGGSGNYEQYF	TGTGCCAGCAGCCGCGGGGGGAGCGGGAATTACGAGCAGTACTTC
TRBV7-9	TRBJ1-1	NA	13	NA	CASSLAGGREAFF	TGTGCCAGCAGCTTAGCGGGAGGCCGAGAAGCTTTCTTT
TRBV6-1	TRBJ1-1	many	13	TRBD1	CASKRTGALEAFF	TGTGCCAGCAAACGGACAGGCGCCCTTGAAGCTTTCTTT
TRBV20-1	TRBJ2-7	NA	13	NA	CSASSPVQRRMYF	TGCAGTGCCTCTAGCCCCGTTCAGCGGAGGATGTACTTC
TRBV6-2/TRBV6-3	TRBJ2-1	few	16	TRBD2	CASRRLAGGVYNEQFF	TGTGCCAGCAGAAGACTAGCGGGAGGGGTCTACAATGAGCAGTTCTTC
TRBV9	TRBJ2-5	NA	15	TRBD1	CASSGGQGAGETQYF	TGTGCCAGCAGCGGGGGACAGGGAGCCGGAGAGACCCAGTACTTC
TRBV10-3	TRBJ1-1	many	14	TRBD1	CAISGQGMNTEAFF	TGTGCCATCAGTGGACAGGGGATGAACACTGAAGCTTTCTTT
TRBV7-3	TRBJ2-3	NA	13	NA	CASSLTGPDTQYF	TGTGCCAGCAGCTTAACAGGGCCAGATACGCAGTATTTT
TRBV6-1	TRBJ1-5	NA	15	TRBD1	CASSEAGTGGQPQHF	TGTGCCAGCAGTGAAGCAGGGACAGGTGGGCAGCCCCAGCATTTT
TRBV20-1	TRBJ2-3	NA	16	NA	CSAWGEGLTSTDTQYF	TGCAGTGCTTGGGGCGAAGGATTAACTAGCACAGATACGCAGTATTTT
TRBV25-1	TRBJ2-7	NA	13	NA	CASSLRDGYEQYF	TGTGCCAGCAGTCTCCGGGACGGTTACGAGCAGTACTTC
TRBV15	TRBJ2-3	NA	17	NA	CATSPPLGLKLSDTQYF	TGTGCCACCAGCCCCCCTTTAGGACTGAAGCTTTCGGATACGCAGTATTTT
TRBV5-1	TRBJ2-2	NA	14	NA	CASSIGGVTGELFF	TGCGCCAGCAGCATCGGAGGGGTGACCGGGGAGCTGTTTTTT
TRBV7-9	TRBJ1-5	NA	15	NA	CASSLDQATNQPQHF	TGTGCCAGCAGCTTAGATCAGGCGACGAATCAGCCCCAGCATTTT
TRBV7-9	TRBJ1-1	NA	13	NA	CASSGRGQTEAFF	TGTGCCAGCAGTGGCCGAGGGCAAACTGAAGCTTTCTTT
TRBV7-9	TRBJ2-7	few	13	TRBD1	CASSPRGQYEQYF	TGTGCCAGCAGCCCCAGGGGGCAGTACGAGCAGTACTTC
TRBV6-1	TRBJ1-3	NA	15	NA	CASSETPSSGNTIYF	TGTGCCAGCAGTGAGACACCGAGCTCTGGAAACACCATATATTTT
TRBV5-5	TRBJ2-7	many	14	TRBD1	CAILRDSHIYEQYF	TGTGCCATTCTCCGGGACAGTCATATCTACGAGCAGTACTTC
TRBV7-2	TRBJ1-1	NA	22	NA	CASSLDPRNYGYTFGSGTEAFF	NA